These 30 T cell receptor beta chains came from one sample sequenced in a study of T cell responses to AZD1222 COVID-19 vaccine. Sequencing was performed with immunoSEQ multiplex PCR; in TCRdb, only in-frame clones are kept and a portion is missing. The data show 120,000 to 150,000 clones, over 80% seen once. The material was peripheral blood, obtained on day 0 of MenACWY control vaccination. The receptors here all came from an adult in good health.

In DNA form, the CDR3 reads TGTGCCAGCAGCTTAGCAGCCAGGGAAAATTCACCCCTCCACTTT. Translating it yields CASSLAARENSPLHF. This chain uses TRBV7-2 with TRBJ1-6, with a weak D call TRBD1 (5 bases). The CDR3 consists of 15 residues. From germline, CDR1 is SGHTA and CDR2 FQGNSA. V was cut by 0 bases and J by 7 bases, with 10 bases left in between.

The rearrangement uses TRBV24-1 and TRBJ2-1; D is unclear. Deletions cut 5 bases from V and 6 bases from J, with 4 bases between. CDR3 size: 11 residues. CDR1 and CDR2 from the germline V gene are KGHDR and SFDVKD. For the CDR3, the DNA is TGTGCCACCAGTGTGCTCAATGAGCAGTTCTTC. Residues: CATSVLNEQFF.

The gene calls are TRBV3-1 (or the pseudogene TRBV3-2) and TRBJ1-2; 7 bases agree with TRBD1. Looked up from germline, CDR1 is LGHDT and CDR2 is YNNKEL (reference sequence). The junction had 6 bases not matched to a gene; V was cut back by 1 base and J by 7 bases. This CDR3 has 14 residues. CDR3 in DNA: TGTGCCAGCAGCCAAGGGGGCCGGACAGGTGGCTACACCTTC. The encoded protein is CASSQGGRTGGYTF.

J is TRBJ2-3 and V is TRBV5-5; 7 bases match TRBD1. The germline CDR1 and CDR2 sequences are SGHKS and YYEKEE (reference sequence). V shed 3 bases and J 2 bases; nucleotides not matched to a gene: 12. The CDR3 extends over 17 amino acids. Written as DNA, the CDR3 is TGTGCCAGCAGCTCGACAGGGACATCCAAGCCCACAGATACGCAGTATTTT. Protein product: CASSSTGTSKPTDTQYF.

The rearrangement joins TRBV7-9 to TRBJ1-2, with 7 positions matching TRBD1. Trimming at V came to 5 bases and at J to 7 bases, leaving 13 bases not matched to a gene. The length of the CDR3 is 15 residues. The germline CDR1 and CDR2 sequences are SEHNR and FQNEAQ (reference sequence). CDR3 sequence (DNA): TGTGCCAGCAGCCCGAGAGGACAGGTGAGAAGTGGCTACACCTTC. Its translation is CASSPRGQVRSGYTF.

The chain uses TRBV4-1 and TRBJ1-4, with 7 bases lining up with TRBD1. The CDR3 is 15 residues long. The J segment lost 8 bases and the V segment lost 4 bases, leaving 10 bases of the junction unmatched. Germline CDR1 reads MGHRA; CDR2 reads YSYEKL. The chain's CDR3 is CASSRIDRDQEKLFF. The CDR3 DNA sequence: TGCGCCAGCAGCCGGATAGACAGGGACCAGGAAAAACTGTTTTTT.

The chain recombines TRBV6-5 with TRBJ1-2; 8 bases are a match to TRBD1. The CDR3 loop spans 14 amino acids. Losses at the gene ends were 5 bases for V and 3 bases for J; bases not matched to a gene: 5. Germline values: CDR1 MNHEY, CDR2 SVGAGI. CDR3 amino acids: CASSTQTGDYGYTF. The DNA of the CDR3 is TGTGCCAGCAGTACTCAGACAGGGGACTATGGCTACACCTTC.

The chain joins TRBV18 to TRBJ2-1; TRBD2 aligns across 10 bases. The junction had 6 bases not matched to a gene; V was cut back by 2 bases and J by 5 bases. Looked up from germline, CDR1 is KGHSH and CDR2 is LQKENI. There are 16 residues in the CDR3. CDR3 loop: CASSPGSGRADNEQFF. The CDR3 region has the DNA TGTGCCAGCTCACCAGGAAGCGGGAGGGCCGACAATGAGCAGTTCTTC. The complete variable domain, with remaining parts taken from reference TRBV18 and TRBJ2-1, reads NAGVMQNPRHLVRRRGQEARLRCSPMKGHSHVYWYRQLPEEGLKFMVYLQKENIIDESGMPKERFSAEFPKEGPSILRIQQVVRGDSAAYFCASSPGSGRADNEQFFGPGTRLTVL.

The V call is TRBV24-1, the J call TRBJ1-2; D not certain. V was cut by 9 bases and J by 5 bases, with 9 bases left in between. The length of the CDR3 is 11 residues. The germline gives CDR1 KGHDR, CDR2 SFDVKD. The CDR3 loop reads CATSDGYGYTF. The CDR3 DNA reads TGTGCCACCTCGGACGGATATGGCTACACCTTC.

V gene TRBV11-2 combines with J gene TRBJ1-1, with D unclear. The V and J ends lost 1 base and 7 bases respectively, with 19 bases between them. The germline V gene encodes CDR1 SGHAT and CDR2 FQNNGV. CDR3 length: 16 amino acids. This CDR3 reads CASSLGSWRYRSEAFF. The CDR3 nucleotides are TGTGCCAGCAGCTTAGGGTCTTGGAGGTATCGGAGTGAAGCTTTCTTT. The full variable domain, completed using reference TRBV11-2 and TRBJ1-1, is EAGVAQSPRYKIIEKRQSVAFWCNPISGHATLYWYQQILGQGPKLLIQFQNNGVVDDSQLPKDRFSAERLKGVDSTLKIQPAKLEDSAVYLCASSLGSWRYRSEAFFGQGTRLTVV.

The CDR3 region has the DNA TGTGCCAGCAGCTCGGTAGCGGGAGAGGACACCGGGGAGCTGTTTTTT. Its protein product is CASSSVAGEDTGELFF. The gene calls are TRBV7-9 and TRBJ2-2; 9 nucleotides agree with TRBD2. V shed 4 bases and J 3 bases; nucleotides not matched to a gene: 6. The CDR3 length is 16 residues. The V gene's germline CDR1 is SEHNR and CDR2 FQNEAQ (reference sequence).

This clone was seen only once. The chain employs TRBV18 and TRBJ1-1; D is uncertain. V was shortened by 2 bases and J by 7 bases, with 5 bases between the two germline ends. The CDR3 extends over 11 amino acids. Per the germline V gene, CDR1 is KGHSH and CDR2 is LQKENI. In nucleotides, the CDR3 is TGTGCCAGCTCACCAGGGGATGAAGCTTTCTTT. This encodes CASSPGDEAFF.

CDR3 amino acids: CASSQGASSYNSPLHF. The CDR3 DNA reads TGTGCCAGCAGCCAAGGGGCCAGCTCCTATAATTCACCCCTCCACTTT. The rearrangement links TRBV3-1 (or the pseudogene TRBV3-2) to TRBJ1-6; D unresolved. Germline-derived CDR1 and CDR2 are LGHDT and YNNKEL (reference sequence). V was shortened by 1 base and J by 0 bases, with 7 bases between the two germline ends. The CDR3 contains 16 residues.

This clone was counted a single time. This chain links TRBV28 with TRBJ1-1; 7 bases fit TRBD1. Germline CDR1 MDHEN, CDR2 SYDVKM. There are 14 residues in the CDR3. Trimming removed 4 bases from V and 11 bases from J; junction bases left unmatched: 13. The CDR3 DNA follows: TGTGCCAGCAGTTGGGGACAGAACACCCAGGGGGCTTTCTTT. Translated, it gives CASSWGQNTQGAFF.

The DNA of the CDR3 is TGTGCCAGCTCACCATTGGGGGGTGCAGATACGCAGTATTTT. Protein sequence: CASSPLGGADTQYF. This rearrangement joins TRBV18 to TRBJ2-3, with D possibly matching TRBD2 (6 bases). Germline lookup yields CDR1 KGHSH and CDR2 LQKENI. This CDR3 comprises 14 residues. V shed 2 bases and J shed 4 bases, with 10 bases lying between them. The full variable domain, rest sourced from reference TRBV18 and TRBJ2-3, is NAGVMQNPRHLVRRRGQEARLRCSPMKGHSHVYWYRQLPEEGLKFMVYLQKENIIDESGMPKERFSAEFPKEGPSILRIQQVVRGDSAAYFCASSPLGGADTQYFGPGTRLTVL.

V and J are TRBV7-9 and TRBJ2-2; 8 positions match TRBD1. V dropped 5 bases and J dropped 1; count of bases not matched to a gene: 6. This CDR3 has 16 amino acids. CDR1 and CDR2 (germline): SEHNR, FQNEAQ (reference sequence). In DNA, the CDR3 is TGTGCCAGCAGCCCACGGACAGGGCTGAACACCGGGGAGCTGTTTTTT. This gives the protein CASSPRTGLNTGELFF.

The chain uses TRBV7-9 and TRBJ1-2; D is undetermined. Germline V gene sequence: CDR1 SEHNR, CDR2 FQNEAQ (reference sequence). The length of the CDR3 is 12 residues. The V end was cut by 1 base, the J end by 1 base, with 1 base between. CDR3 nucleotides: TGTGCCAGCAGCTTAGTTAACTATGGCTACACCTTC. Protein: CASSLVNYGYTF.

The V gene is TRBV4-1, the J gene TRBJ2-1; 8 bases align to TRBD2. Germline V gives CDR1 MGHRA, CDR2 YSYEKL. The CDR3 consists of 13 residues. V was clipped by 4 bases and J by 14 bases; unmatched bases: 10. This CDR3 is CASSPTPAGAKFF. CDR3 DNA sequence: TGCGCCAGCAGCCCTACTCCAGCGGGAGCTAAGTTCTTC.

The chain recombines TRBV28 with TRBJ1-1, with a weak D call TRBD1 (5 bases). The germline V gene encodes CDR1 MDHEN and CDR2 SYDVKM. The CDR3 runs 17 residues. V dropped 6 bases and J dropped 6 bases, with 26 bases sitting between them. The CDR3 bases are TGTGCCAGCAGCCAAAGCCGCCTGACAGCCCTTAGGGCTGAAGCTTTCTTT. It codes for CASSQSRLTALRAEAFF.

In DNA form, the CDR3 reads TGTGCCAGCAGCCAAGATCTGTCCGTCGGCCGTGGCTACACCTTC. Encoded protein: CASSQDLSVGRGYTF. This chain connects TRBV4-2 to TRBJ1-2; D call uncertain. V dropped 0 bases and J dropped 7 bases, with 15 bases sitting between them. The CDR3 runs 15 residues. Germline loops: CDR1 LGHNA, CDR2 YNFKEQ.

The CDR3 reads CASSQESDREQYF. The CDR3 DNA is TGTGCCAGCAGCCAAGAATCGGACCGCGAGCAGTACTTC. The rearrangement joins TRBV3-1 (or the pseudogene TRBV3-2) to TRBJ2-7; no firm D call. This CDR3 is 13 amino acids long. V was clipped by 0 bases and J by 6 bases, with 9 bases between them. Germline CDR1 is LGHDT and CDR2 is YNNKEL (reference sequence).

This clone came up once. This rearrangement joins TRBV7-2 to TRBJ2-2; either TRBD1 or TRBD2 may fit D (5 bases each). Germline V gives CDR1 SGHTA, CDR2 FQGNSA. Trimming took 6 bases from V and 4 from J, leaving 12 bases between them. The CDR3 consists of 14 residues. The CDR3 reads CASRDGTSTGELFF. The CDR3 DNA is TGTGCCAGCAGAGACGGGACGTCCACCGGGGAGCTGTTTTTT.

This clone was seen just once. The chain employs TRBV27 and TRBJ2-7, with D hard to call. The CDR3 runs 16 residues. Germline loops: CDR1 MNHEY, CDR2 SMNVEV (reference sequence). Trimming left V 2 bases short and J 0 bases short, with 14 bases between. CDR3 DNA: TGTGCCAGCAGTTTAGTGGTGGAGAGGATCTCCTACGAGCAGTACTTC. Translated: CASSLVVERISYEQYF.

This clone was counted once. The chain employs TRBV3-1 (or the pseudogene TRBV3-2) and TRBJ1-1; a weak D match, TRBD1 (6 bases). The CDR3 totals 14 residues. Looked up from germline, CDR1 is LGHDT and CDR2 is YNNKEL (reference sequence). The V gene lost 4 bases and the J gene lost 4 bases, with 13 bases spanning the gap. CDR3: CASSPPGQSTEAFF. As DNA, the CDR3 is TGTGCCAGCAGCCCCCCAGGACAGAGCACTGAAGCTTTCTTT.

This chain links TRBV24-1 with TRBJ2-7, with TRBD2 matching over 9 bases. The CDR3 is 14 amino acids. Germline CDR1 is KGHDR and CDR2 is SFDVKD. The trim removed 9 bases at V and 2 bases at J, leaving 7 bases unmatched. The CDR3 DNA reads as TGTGCCACCGCTAAGGGACTAGCTCCCTACGAGCAGTACTTC. This encodes CATAKGLAPYEQYF.

This clone was found once. This rearrangement joins TRBV10-2 to TRBJ1-3; D is uncertain. The CDR3 totals 13 residues. CDR1 is WSHSY, CDR2 SAAADI, per germline. Trimming pared 4 bases from V and 3 bases from J, leaving 7 bases between. Here the CDR3 DNA reads TGCGCCAGCAGTGTGGAGTATGGAAACACCATATATTTT. Translating it yields CASSVEYGNTIYF.

V gene TRBV2 combines with J gene TRBJ1-4, with TRBD1 identical over 7 bases. This CDR3 is 13 amino acids long. Trimming at V came to 7 bases and at J to 8 bases, leaving 7 bases not matched to a gene. The germline CDR1 and CDR2 sequences are SNHLY and FYNNEI. The CDR3 protein is CASNTNRGEKLFF. The CDR3 nucleotides are TGTGCCAGCAATACCAACAGGGGAGAAAAACTGTTTTTT.

J is TRBJ2-5 and V is TRBV5-1; D possibly matches TRBD1 or TRBD2 (5 bases each). CDR1 SGHRS and CDR2 YFSETQ come from the germline V gene. The CDR3 contains 16 residues. V was pared by 0 bases and J by 5 bases, with 17 bases between. CDR3 loop: CASSLAPLGAWETQYF. In nucleotides, the CDR3 is TGCGCCAGCAGCTTGGCCCCCCTCGGGGCCTGGGAGACCCAGTACTTC.

This chain joins TRBV11-2 and TRBJ1-1; 8 bases fit TRBD1. CDR3 length equals 15 residues. Per the germline V gene, CDR1 is SGHAT and CDR2 is FQNNGV. The trim removed 5 bases at V and 1 base at J, leaving 6 bases unmatched. CDR3 sequence: CASSPRTGPNTEAFF. The CDR3 DNA follows: TGTGCCAGCAGCCCCCGGACAGGGCCGAACACTGAAGCTTTCTTT.

The chain recombines TRBV4-1 with TRBJ1-2, with D unresolved. Trimming removed 8 bases at V and 3 bases at J, with 13 bases between. The CDR3 runs 13 residues. CDR1 and CDR2 (germline): MGHRA, YSYEKL. The CDR3 bases are TGCGCCAGCCGAGGAGTTGGGGACTATGGCTACACCTTC. Translating it yields CASRGVGDYGYTF.